This TCR beta chain was sequenced in a study of cytomegalovirus exposure and HLA in healthy donors. Study outcomes and limitations: Previous analysis showed most TCR beta V segments were productive about 87% or about 30% of the time.

The PCR made use of 60 Vbeta and 13 Jbeta primers. This table comes from immunoSEQ multiplex PCR, and its TCRdb copy is limited to in-frame clones, with some not included. Of around 140,000 clones in the sample, around four fifths are singletons; the top ten hold 1.4% to 1.5%. As concerns this clone: Its antigen remains unidentified.

Trimming cost V 4 bases and J 2 bases, with 9 bases left between them. The V gene's germline CDR1 is LNHDA and CDR2 SQIVND (reference sequence). CDR3 length: 14 amino acids. The chain is built from TRBV19 and TRBJ2-1; D might be TRBD2 (7 bases). The sequence came from a man aged 30-40 years in good health and CMV-seropositive. The sample consisted of PBMCs. The CDR3 region is CASSRGGAYNEQFF. DNA of the CDR3: TGTGCCAGTAGTAGAGGGGGGGCCTACAATGAGCAGTTCTTC.